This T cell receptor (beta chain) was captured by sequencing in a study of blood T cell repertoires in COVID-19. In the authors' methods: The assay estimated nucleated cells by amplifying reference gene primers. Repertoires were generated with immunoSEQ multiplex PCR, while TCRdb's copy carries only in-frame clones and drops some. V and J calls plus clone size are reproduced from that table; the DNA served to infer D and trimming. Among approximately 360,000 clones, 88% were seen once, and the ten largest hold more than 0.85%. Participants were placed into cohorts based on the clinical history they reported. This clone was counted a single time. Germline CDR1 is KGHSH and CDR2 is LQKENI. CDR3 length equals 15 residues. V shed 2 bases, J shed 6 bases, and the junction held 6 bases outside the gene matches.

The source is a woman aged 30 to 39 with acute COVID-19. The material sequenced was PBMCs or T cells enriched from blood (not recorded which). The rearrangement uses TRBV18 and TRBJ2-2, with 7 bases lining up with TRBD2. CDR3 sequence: CASSPAGERAGELFF. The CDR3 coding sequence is TGTGCCAGCTCACCAGCGGGGGAACGGGCCGGGGAGCTGTTTTTT.